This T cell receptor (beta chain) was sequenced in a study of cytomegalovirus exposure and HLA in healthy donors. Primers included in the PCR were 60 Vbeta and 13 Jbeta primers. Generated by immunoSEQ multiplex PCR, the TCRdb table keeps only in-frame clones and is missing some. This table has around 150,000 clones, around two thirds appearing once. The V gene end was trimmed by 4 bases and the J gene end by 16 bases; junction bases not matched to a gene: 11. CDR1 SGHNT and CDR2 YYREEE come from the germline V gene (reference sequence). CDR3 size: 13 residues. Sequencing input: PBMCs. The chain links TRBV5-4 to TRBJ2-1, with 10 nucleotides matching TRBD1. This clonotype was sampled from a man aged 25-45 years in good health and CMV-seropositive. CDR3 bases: TGTGCCAGCAGCCCAAGCTATGACAGGGGGCTATTCTTC. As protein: CASSPSYDRGLFF.